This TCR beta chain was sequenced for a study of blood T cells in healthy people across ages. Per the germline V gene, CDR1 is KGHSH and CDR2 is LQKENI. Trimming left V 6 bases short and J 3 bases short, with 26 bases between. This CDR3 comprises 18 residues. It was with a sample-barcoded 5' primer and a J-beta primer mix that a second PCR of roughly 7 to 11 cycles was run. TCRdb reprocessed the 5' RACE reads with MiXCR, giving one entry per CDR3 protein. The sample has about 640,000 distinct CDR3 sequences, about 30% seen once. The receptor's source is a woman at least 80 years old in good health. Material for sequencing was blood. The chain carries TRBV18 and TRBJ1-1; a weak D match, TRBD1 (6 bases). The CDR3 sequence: CASSQRTGGGGGYTEAFF. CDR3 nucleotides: TGTGCCAGCTCCCAACGGACGGGGGGCGGCGGGGGATACACTGAAGCTTTCTTT.